This T cell receptor beta chain was captured in a study of cytomegalovirus exposure and HLA in healthy donors. General study results and limits: The authors considered a cluster of highly shared sequence variants likely to be a sequencing artifact. It was reported that the classifier diagnosed cytomegalovirus status with high specificity and sensitivity in both the original and validation cohorts.

With 60 Vbeta and 13 Jbeta primers, the PCR was carried out. In the source study's methods: The authors later counted 75 million to 90 million unique TCR beta chains, approximately 10 million of them shared. Produced via immunoSEQ multiplex PCR; TCRdb's table is partial and in-frame only. Clonal size and the V and J genes are those of that table, whereas D and trimming came from the DNA. This table lists about 170,000 clones. With respect to this clone: Its target is not known.

J lost 2 bases, V lost 0 bases, and 9 bases had no gene match. The germline V gene encodes CDR1 SGDLS and CDR2 YYNGEE. CDR3 length equals 17 residues. The chain couples TRBV9 to TRBJ2-3, with 7 bases identical to TRBD2. This clonotype was sampled from a woman between 18 and 29 years old in good health and CMV-seropositive. Sequencing was carried out using PBMCs. CDR3 loop: CASSVGPLAPDTDTQYF. DNA for the CDR3: TGTGCCAGCAGCGTAGGCCCACTAGCGCCAGACACAGATACGCAGTATTTT.